This TCR beta chain is from a study of blood T cell repertoires in COVID-19. Germline V lookup: CDR1 MGHDK, CDR2 SYGVNS. Trimming pared 6 bases from V and 1 base from J, leaving 15 bases between. This CDR3 has 15 residues. Here immunoSEQ multiplex PCR was the method, and the copy in TCRdb shows in-frame clones only, minus some. Altogether fewer than 200,000 clones are present, 88% being singletons, with the ten largest covering roughly 25%. The TCR was taken from a man aged 55 to 70 with acute or convalescent COVID-19. Sequenced sample: peripheral blood. J is TRBJ1-2 and V is TRBV25-1; maybe TRBD1 (6 bases). CDR3 amino acids: CASSRGGPNNYGYTF. DNA of the CDR3: TGTGCCAGCAGCCGGGGGGGGCCTAATAACTATGGCTACACCTTC.